The rows below give T cell receptor beta chains drawn from one sample of a study of beta chain features in type 1 diabetes. Libraries were prepared by immunoSEQ multiplex PCR; TCRdb keeps only in-frame clonotypes and omits some of them. This sample has 400,000 or so clones, with around an eighth found just once. Material for sequencing was naive CD4+ T cells from blood. The receptors were gathered from a woman younger than 30 with type 1 diabetes. Each CDR3 is given with its conserved first and last residue. Fields, in order: D gene, clone size, V gene, J gene, CDR3 DNA, CDR3 protein. D genes are given only for firm matches. Clone size is stated in some rows and not others, as once, few, many or a class when expanded.

>NA|few|TRBV5-4|TRBJ2-3
TGTGCCAGCCAGCCCGGCGGGCGCACAGATACGCAGTATTTT
CASQPGGRTDTQYF
>TRBD1|NA|TRBV14|TRBJ1-6
TGTGCCAGCAGCCAGGGACAGACAAATTCACCCCTCCACTTT
CASSQGQTNSPLHF
>NA|few|TRBV23-1|TRBJ1-5
TGCGCCAGCAGTCAATCTCGAGATCAGCCCCAGCATTTT
CASSQSRDQPQHF
>TRBD1|NA|TRBV19|TRBJ1-5
TGTGCCAGTAGAAACCAGGGGGAGAGCAATCAGCCCCAGCATTTT
CASRNQGESNQPQHF
>NA|NA|TRBV29-1|TRBJ2-5
TGCAGCGCGGGAGTCCACCAAGAGACCCAGTACTTC
CSAGVHQETQYF
>NA|NA|TRBV20-1|TRBJ2-1
TGCAGTGCTAGCCAAGCGGGTGAGCAGTTCTTC
CSASQAGEQFF
>TRBD1|NA|TRBV29-1|TRBJ1-2
TGCAGCGTTAATCCTGGACAGGGGGCGCCTAGGGGCTACACCTTC
CSVNPGQGAPRGYTF
>NA|NA|TRBV7-3|TRBJ2-1
TGTGCCAGCAGCCAACTAGTTACCCCCTCCAATGAGCAGTTCTTC
CASSQLVTPSNEQFF
>NA|few|TRBV7-2|TRBJ2-1
TGTGCCAGCAGCTCTAGGGGACACCCTAACAATGAGCAGTTCTTC
CASSSRGHPNNEQFF
>TRBD2|NA|TRBV28|TRBJ2-7
TGTGCCAGCAGCCCGCTAGCGGGAGATTCACGCGAGCAGTACTTC
CASSPLAGDSREQYF
>NA|NA|TRBV11-3|TRBJ2-3
TGTGCCAGCAGCTTAGGGGGGGTTGCGACAGATACGCAGTATTTT
CASSLGGVATDTQYF
>NA|NA|TRBV29-1|TRBJ1-1
TGCAGCGTTAACGCCCCCGCCGCCGGAGGAGAAAACACTGAAGCTTTCTTT
CSVNAPAAGGENTEAFF
>TRBD2|few|TRBV7-2|TRBJ2-3
TGTGCCAGCAGCTTAGCGCATAGCGGGAGAAATTTT
CASSLAHSGRNF
>NA|few|TRBV11-3|TRBJ2-2
TGTGCCAGCAGCCCCCGAGTGGGAGTGGGGGAGCTGTTTTTT
CASSPRVGVGELFF
>TRBD1|few|TRBV29-1|TRBJ2-3
TGCAGCGTTGGGCCGGGACAGGGGACAGATACGCAGTATTTT
CSVGPGQGTDTQYF
>TRBD1|NA|TRBV30|TRBJ2-1
TGTGCCCGGGACAGGGTAGGCGATGAGCAGTTCTTC
CARDRVGDEQFF
>TRBD1|few|TRBV28|TRBJ1-2
TGTGCCAGCAGCCCTCACTCGACAGGGCCTGGCTACACCTTC
CASSPHSTGPGYTF
>NA|NA|TRBV7-9|TRBJ1-5
TGTGCCAGCAGCCGGGGGGAGCAGCCCCAGCATTTT
CASSRGEQPQHF
>NA|few|TRBV6-5|TRBJ2-1
TGTGCCAGCTTCAGTCCTCGGGGGGAGCAGTTCTTC
CASFSPRGEQFF
>NA|NA|TRBV7-2|TRBJ1-1
TGTGCCAGCAGCTTAGCACAGCTGAACACTGAAGCTTTCTTT
CASSLAQLNTEAFF
>TRBD1|few|TRBV7-9|TRBJ1-2
TGTGCCAGCAGCTCGACAGGGATGCGTGGCTACACCTTC
CASSSTGMRGYTF
>NA|NA|TRBV11-2|TRBJ2-1
TGTGCCAGCAGGGGTAGCGACGGTGGACTTTACAATGAGCAGTTCTTC
CASRGSDGGLYNEQFF
>TRBD2|few|TRBV9|TRBJ2-1
TGTGCCAGCAGCTTAACTAGCGGGAGGATTGTCAATGAGCAGTTCTTC
CASSLTSGRIVNEQFF